This TCR beta chain was identified in a study of blood T cell repertoires in COVID-19. Germline CDR1 and CDR2: SGHTS and YDEGEE. The CDR3 is made up of 13 amino acids. The trim removed 7 bases at V and 6 bases at J, leaving 10 bases unmatched. The method was immunoSEQ multiplex PCR; TCRdb's version includes in-frame clones alone and lacks a portion of them. Among more than 95,000 clones listed, about 83% were seen once. V and J are TRBV5-8 and TRBJ2-7; TRBD2 matches at 7 bases. Sequenced: peripheral blood. The clonotype was recovered from a man in his 70s with acute or convalescent COVID-19. CDR3 in amino acids: CASLDRGRGEQYF. In DNA, the CDR3 is TGTGCCAGCCTCGATCGCGGGAGAGGCGAGCAGTACTTC.